This T cell receptor beta chain was recovered during a study of cytomegalovirus exposure and HLA in healthy donors. General study points: In vitro checks showed that a few CMV-associated chains really do target CMV antigens.

Points on this clone: Its cognate antigen is unknown.

Assay: immunoSEQ multiplex PCR; the TCRdb copy retains only in-frame clones and omits some. Here the sample spans 140,000 or so clones, 89% being singletons. Per the germline V gene, CDR1 is LGHNA and CDR2 is YSLEER. The CDR3 has 16 amino acids. The junction had 10 bases not matched to a gene; V was cut back by 0 bases and J by 6 bases. The donors formed part of the approximately 120-subject validation cohort, distinct from the approximately 670-subject first cohort. The TCR sequence derives from a young woman in good health and CMV-seropositive. V and J are TRBV4-3 and TRBJ2-7; 8 bases fit TRBD2. The specimen sequenced was PBMCs. CDR3 residues: CASSQDRGGGFIEQYF. The CDR3 DNA is TGCGCCAGCAGCCAAGATAGGGGCGGGGGGTTTATCGAGCAGTACTTC.